This TCR beta chain was identified in a study of read filtering for tumor transcriptome and immune sequencing. The overall study: Among patients, 17 were male and some 15 female, aged about 47 to 80 (mean approximately 64). DNase treatment preceded whole-transcriptome library preparation. Eight or nine patients were R-ISS I, more than 15 were R-ISS II, about seven were R-ISS III. General observations from the study: IR-seq and RNA-seq agreed better without single-read clonotypes.

For this clonotype: As yet, its antigen is unknown. At one boundary the junction diverges from the germline segment, which might be a read error.

The CDR3 length is 18 residues. The germline V gene encodes CDR1 SGHTA and CDR2 FQGTGA. The library was built from roughly 400 ng RNA with molecular barcoded adaptors for alpha/delta and beta/gamma chains. TCRdb reprocessed the reads with MiXCR, giving one entry per CDR3 protein. Counted here are approximately 65,000 distinct CDR3 sequences, about 14% occurring once; the ten biggest clones make up approximately 47%. Specimen: a population of CD138-negative cells sorted from bone marrow. This TCR derives from a donor at least 40 years old with multiple myeloma. The rearrangement links TRBV7-3 to TRBJ2-3; TRBD2 matches at 11 bases. The CDR3 spells CASSFPPGLAGGTDTPYF. The CDR3, as DNA: TGTGCCAGCAGTTTTCCCCCAGGGCTAGCGGGGGGCACAGATACGCCGTATTTT.